These T cell receptor beta chains were read from a single sample in a study of Graves' ophthalmopathy and Graves' hyperthyroidism. TCRdb independently ran MiXCR on the multiplex PCR reads; one entry per CDR3 protein. This table has approximately 380,000 distinct CDR3 sequences, around 21% appearing once. The sequenced sample consisted of peripheral blood. All receptors derive from a woman aged 18-35 years with stable Graves' hyperthyroidism. Each CDR3 is given with its conserved first and last residue. D genes are given only for firm matches. Part of the rows lack a size; the others show once, few, many or a class for expanded clones.

>TRBV2|NA|many|TRBJ2-7
TGTGCCAGCAGGGCAGGGGAGTACGAGCAGTACTTC
CASRAGEYEQYF
>TRBV12-3/TRBV12-4|NA|many|TRBJ1-1
TGTGCCAGCAACCGGGACACGCGAATGAACACTGAAGCTTTCTTT
CASNRDTRMNTEAFF
>TRBV29-1|NA|once|TRBJ2-7
TGCAGCGTCGTCAGGGCCGGGGGCCTCTACGAGCAGTACTTC
CSVVRAGGLYEQYF
>TRBV5-5|TRBD1|once|TRBJ1-2
TGTGCCAGCAGCTGGGGACAGGAGAGCTATGGCTACACCTTC
CASSWGQESYGYTF
>TRBV6-1|TRBD1|NA|TRBJ1-2
TGTGCCAGCAGTGGAAGGGACAGCTCCTGGAGTTTGGGCTACACCTTC
CASSGRDSSWSLGYTF
>TRBV28|TRBD1|many|TRBJ1-5
TGTGCCAGCATGAGGGGACAGGGAGATCAGCCCCAGCATTTT
CASMRGQGDQPQHF
>TRBV4-2|NA|few|TRBJ2-7
TGTGCCAGCAGCCAAGAATGGGGAGACTCCTACGAGCAGTACTTC
CASSQEWGDSYEQYF
>TRBV4-2|TRBD2|few|TRBJ2-3
TGTGCCAGCAGCCAAGGGACTAGCGGAAACACAGATACGCAGTATTTT
CASSQGTSGNTDTQYF
>TRBV5-1|TRBD2|many|TRBJ2-7
TGCGCCAGCAGCTCTGAGACTAGCGGAACCTACGAGCAGTACTTC
CASSSETSGTYEQYF
>TRBV28|NA|many|TRBJ2-5
TGTGCCAGCAGTTTAGGGACGACCCCCGAGACCCAGTACTTC
CASSLGTTPETQYF
>TRBV29-1|NA|many|TRBJ1-1
TGCAGCGTCGGGATTGCATTGGGCACTGAAGCTTTCTTT
CSVGIALGTEAFF
>TRBV15|NA|NA|TRBJ1-1
TGTGCCACCAGCGGTGGTTTGTCGGGGACTGAAGCTTTCTTT
CATSGGLSGTEAFF
>TRBV20-1|NA|many|TRBJ2-5
TGCAGTGCTAGAGACGCACGAGAGCGGTTCCAAGAGACCCAGTACTTC
CSARDARERFQETQYF
>TRBV11-2|TRBD2|NA|TRBJ2-3
TGTGCCAGCAGCCCAATCGGACTAGCGGGAGGAGATACGCAGTATTTT
CASSPIGLAGGDTQYF
>TRBV2|NA|many|TRBJ1-2
TGTGCCAGCAGTGAATGGTGGGCCGATATTAACTATGGCTACACCTTC
CASSEWWADINYGYTF
>TRBV5-6|TRBD2|many|TRBJ2-2
TGTGCCAGCAGCTTTGGACTAGCGCCGAACACCGGGGAGCTGTTTTTT
CASSFGLAPNTGELFF
>TRBV6-4|NA|NA|TRBJ2-1
TGTGCCAGCAGTGCAAAGCCGAACAATGAGCAGTTCTTC
CASSAKPNNEQFF
>TRBV11-1|TRBD2|few|TRBJ2-5
TGTGCCAGCAGCTCCCCCCCCCTCTCTGCGGGAGACGAAGAGACCCAGTACTTC
CASSSPPLSAGDEETQYF
>TRBV6-5|TRBD2|NA|TRBJ2-7
TGTGCCAGCAGTTACGAGCTAGCGGGGTCCTACGAGCAGTACTTC
CASSYELAGSYEQYF
>TRBV10-3|TRBD1|many|TRBJ2-7
TGTGCCATCAGCCGGGACAGGGGACCCGAGCAGTACTTC
CAISRDRGPEQYF
>TRBV6-2/TRBV6-3|NA|many|TRBJ2-7
TGTGCCAGCAGTTACTCGAAGGGTGGCTACGAGCAGTACTTC
CASSYSKGGYEQYF
>TRBV6-5|NA|NA|TRBJ1-5
TGTGCCAGCAGTTCAGCTCCCGTCGGGGTTAGCAATCAGCCCCAGCATTTT
CASSSAPVGVSNQPQHF
>TRBV6-1|TRBD1|many|TRBJ2-2
TGTGCCAGCAGGGACTGGACAGGGCGTACCGGGGAGCTGTTTTTT
CASRDWTGRTGELFF
>TRBV27|TRBD1|many|TRBJ1-1
TGTGCCAGCAGTTTAACCCGGACAGGGGGCAGGTACACTGAAGCTTTCTTT
CASSLTRTGGRYTEAFF
>TRBV7-8|NA|many|TRBJ2-2
TGTGCCAGCAGCCAATCGGCGGTTTACGGGGAGCTGTTTTTT
CASSQSAVYGELFF
>TRBV11-1|NA|NA|TRBJ1-2
TGTGCCAGCAGCTGCTATCCACCGACCCCTAACTATGGCTACACCTTC
CASSCYPPTPNYGYTF
>TRBV24-1|NA|NA|TRBJ2-4
TGTGCCACCAGTGATCCGCCCCGGGACCAAGGATTCCTCAGGGCGCACTTC
CATSDPPRDQGFLRAHF